This T cell receptor (beta chain) was observed in a study of early T cells in non-severe SARS-CoV-2 infection. Turning to the study itself: Chains were unpaired, as sequencing was done on bulk RNA from unsorted whole blood.

This clonotype was picked up many times. Its antigen is unknown. TCRdb processed the 5' RACE reads anew with MiXCR; each CDR3 protein has one entry. The sample holds around 35,000 distinct CDR3 sequences, roughly 6% seen once. Trimming cost V 0 bases and J 14 bases, with 8 bases left between them. This CDR3 contains 12 residues. Points from the study as a whole: VDJdb-based annotation leaned toward anti-spike CD8 responses and missed private and CD4 specificities.

The TCR comes from an adult who was a healthcare worker with PCR-confirmed SARS-CoV-2 infection or an uninfected control (not recorded which). The chain is built from TRBV12-3 or TRBV12-4 and TRBJ1-6, with no clear D. Sequenced: whole blood. In DNA form, the CDR3 reads TGTGCCAGCAGTTTAGCGCGAGGAGCCCTCCACTTT. Its protein is CASSLARGALHF.